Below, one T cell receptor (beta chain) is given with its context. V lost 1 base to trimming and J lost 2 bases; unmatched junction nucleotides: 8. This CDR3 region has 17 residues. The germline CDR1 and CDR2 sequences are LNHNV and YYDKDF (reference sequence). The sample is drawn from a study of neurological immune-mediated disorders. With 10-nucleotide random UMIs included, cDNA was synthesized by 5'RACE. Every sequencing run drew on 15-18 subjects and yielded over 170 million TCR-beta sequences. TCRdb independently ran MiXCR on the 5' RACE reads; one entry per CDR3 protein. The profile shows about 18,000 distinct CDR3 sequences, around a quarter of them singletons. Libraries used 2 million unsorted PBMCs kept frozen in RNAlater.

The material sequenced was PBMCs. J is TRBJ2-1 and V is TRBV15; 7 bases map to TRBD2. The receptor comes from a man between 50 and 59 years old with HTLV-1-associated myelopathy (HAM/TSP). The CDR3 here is CATSRVGGKVPYNEQFF. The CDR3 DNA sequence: TGTGCCACCAGCAGAGTGGGGGGGAAGGTGCCCTACAATGAGCAGTTCTTC.